Below are 30 T cell receptor beta chains sequenced from a single sample in a study of regulatory T cells in long-lasting Graves disease. Libraries of TCR beta came from iRepertoire HTBI primers plus Arm-PCR of CDR3 regions. TCRdb re-analysed the multiplex PCR reads in MiXCR, keeping a single row per CDR3 protein. The sample contains approximately 360,000 distinct CDR3 sequences, 12% of which appear only once. As for time point: newly diagnosed GD, antithyroid drugs for less than 3 months. There was RNA extracted from PBMCs, and the TCR library was made from it. In addition, the sample was reused for a study of T cells in Graves' hyperthyroidism and ophthalmopathy.

The sample in question was peripheral blood mononuclear cells (PBMCs), obtained at new diagnosis, from a patient treated with antithyroid drugs. Source of these receptors: a woman between 18 and 29 years old with Graves disease.

This clonotype occurred many times. The chain uses TRBV5-1 and TRBJ2-7; a weak D match, TRBD1 (6 bases). This CDR3 has 16 amino acids. Trimming took off 3 bases at V and 5 bases at J, with 21 bases between the two ends. Germline CDR1 SGHRS, CDR2 YFSETQ. The chain's CDR3 is CASSSKTGRNPHEQYF. The CDR3 DNA reads TGCGCCAGCAGCTCCAAAACAGGGCGAAACCCCCACGAGCAGTACTTC.

This clonotype was counted many times. The rearrangement joins TRBV12-3 or TRBV12-4 to TRBJ1-2; D possibly corresponds to TRBD1 (6 bases). Trimming removed 6 bases at V and 3 bases at J, with 14 bases between. CDR3 length: 14 residues. This chain's CDR3 is CASSGTYAYYGYTF. In DNA form, the CDR3 reads TGTGCCAGCAGCGGGACATACGCTTACTATGGCTACACCTTC.

The table lists this clonotype with many counts. The chain has TRBV12-3 or TRBV12-4 and TRBJ1-2, with D possibly being TRBD1 (5 bases). CDR3 length: 15 residues. With 4 bases removed from V and 6 bases from J, the gap between germline ends came to 18 bases. In DNA, the CDR3 is TGTGCCAGCAGTTCACCCAATGGGGGATTCGATGGCTACACCTTC. Translated: CASSSPNGGFDGYTF.

This clonotype was observed at least ten times. This chain joins TRBV11-2 and TRBJ2-7, with unresolved D. The CDR3 consists of 12 residues. CDR1 is SGHAT and CDR2 is FQNNGV in the germline V gene. V was cut by 6 bases and J by 4 bases, with 10 bases left in between. In DNA form, the CDR3 reads TGTGCCAGCAGTTTAACCCGATACGAGCAGTACTTC. Protein sequence: CASSLTRYEQYF.

The sample holds a few counts of this clonotype. Just one base apart from a much larger clone, this may be a read error. V and J are TRBV6-2 or TRBV6-3 and TRBJ1-1, with a possible D match to TRBD1 (6 bases). The CDR3 contains 14 residues. Germline CDR1 reads MNHEY; CDR2 reads SVGEGT. The CDR3 protein is CTSRKEAGDTEAFF. For the CDR3, the DNA is TGTACCAGCAGGAAAGAAGCAGGGGACACTGAAGCTTTCTTT.

There are many counts of this clonotype. The V and J genes are TRBV2 and TRBJ2-2; D is unclear. V gave up 3 bases and J gave up 0 bases, with 11 bases separating them. The CDR3 spans 16 residues. The germline V gene encodes CDR1 SNHLY and CDR2 FYNNEI. Here the CDR3 DNA reads TGTGCCAGCAGTGAGATTCGCATTCCGAACACCGGGGAGCTGTTTTTT. This translates into CASSEIRIPNTGELFF.

In this sample, this clonotype turned up a few times. A much larger clone lies one base from this, so it may be a read error. Since no conserved phenylalanine or tryptophan closes the CDR3, a read error is the likely cause. The J gene is TRBJ1-2, the V gene TRBV6-5, with D perhaps matching TRBD1 (6 bases). V was shortened by 4 bases and J by 4 bases, with 19 bases between the two germline ends. The length of the CDR3 is 16 residues. Germline V gene lookup returns CDR1 MNHEY and CDR2 SVGAGI. The CDR3 here is CASSSRTGFMGYGYTS. CDR3 sequence (DNA): TGTGCCAGCAGTTCCAGAACAGGGTTTATGGGCTATGGCTACACCTCC.

This clonotype was observed many times. The chain couples TRBV2 to TRBJ2-1; 9 bases line up with TRBD2. J was trimmed by 3 bases and V by 0 bases; bases with no gene match: 6. Germline lookup yields CDR1 SNHLY and CDR2 FYNNEI. CDR3 size: 17 residues. The CDR3 DNA sequence: TGTGCCAGCAGTGAAGCGGTAGCGGGGGTTAACTACAATGAGCAGTTCTTC. This gives the protein CASSEAVAGVNYNEQFF.

This clonotype was recorded at least ten times. The chain links TRBV6-5 to TRBJ1-2, with 9 bases aligning to TRBD1. From germline, CDR1 is MNHEY and CDR2 SVGAGI. V was clipped by 0 bases and J by 5 bases; unmatched bases: 7. The CDR3 consists of 16 residues. Written as DNA, the CDR3 is TGTGCCAGCAGTTACTCGGGGACAGGGATCCCGTATGGCTACACCTTC. Translation: CASSYSGTGIPYGYTF.

The rearrangement joins TRBV19 to TRBJ2-3; 8 bases agree with TRBD2. The CDR3 length is 18 residues. With 6 bases clipped from V and 3 bases from J, the junction kept 17 bases outside the gene matches. Per the germline V gene, CDR1 is LNHDA and CDR2 is SQIVND (reference sequence). Written as DNA, the CDR3 is TGTGCCAGTAGCCTTTATTGGGGACTAGTGGGAAGGACAGATACGCAGTATTTT. This gives the protein CASSLYWGLVGRTDTQYF.

The sample holds a few counts of this clonotype. This chain uses TRBV4-1 with TRBJ1-2; the D is unclear. CDR3 length: 17 residues. Germline lookup yields CDR1 MGHRA and CDR2 YSYEKL. The V gene lost 1 base and the J gene lost 0 bases, with 15 bases spanning the gap. CDR3 protein: CASSQGEGRFSNYGYTF. As DNA, the CDR3 is TGCGCCAGCAGCCAAGGGGAAGGACGGTTTTCTAACTATGGCTACACCTTC.

The CDR3 region is CASSFTTRSTDTQYF. The CDR3 DNA sequence: TGTGCCAGCAGTTTTACGACTAGATCCACAGATACGCAGTATTTT. This chain links TRBV6-2 or TRBV6-3 with TRBJ2-3; D possibly corresponds to TRBD2 (6 bases). The CDR3 spans 15 residues. Germline V gene lookup returns CDR1 MNHEY and CDR2 SVGEGT. V was shortened by 4 bases and J by 2 bases, with 13 bases between the two germline ends.

This clonotype was detected ten times or more. This chain joins TRBV3-1 and TRBJ2-5; TRBD1 agrees at 7 bases. In germline, CDR1 is LGHDT, CDR2 YNNKEL (reference sequence). CDR3 length: 16 amino acids. V dropped 3 bases and J dropped 2; count of bases not matched to a gene: 9. The CDR3, as DNA: TGTGCCAGCAGCCAGGACCGACAGGGCATTCAAGAGACCCAGTACTTC. This encodes CASSQDRQGIQETQYF.

Regarding this clonotype: A read error may be the cause here, since a much bigger clone is one base away. This chain joins TRBV7-6 and TRBJ2-7; D possibly corresponds to TRBD2 (5 bases). This CDR3 is built from 14 residues. From germline, CDR1 is SGHVS and CDR2 FNYEAQ. The CDR3 nucleotides read TGTGCCATCAGCTTACGGCAGAGGGCTGGCGAGCAGTACTTC. Amino acid sequence: CAISLRQRAGEQYF.

In this sample, this clonotype turned up many times. The junction differs from germline at one of its ends, possibly a read error. The chain links TRBV6-2 or TRBV6-3 to TRBJ2-1; tentatively, D is TRBD1 (5 bases). The CDR3 runs to 12 residues. Per germline, CDR1 MNHEY and CDR2 SVGEGT. The CDR3 DNA follows: TGTGCCAGCAGCTACTCAGGGCCACAGCAGTTCTTC. Protein sequence: CASSYSGPQQFF.

Many counts were recorded for this clonotype. In DNA form, the CDR3 reads TGCAGTGCTCAACGGGGACTAGCGGGTGGCGGGCAGTTCTTC. Its protein is CSAQRGLAGGGQFF. This sequence joins TRBV20-1 and TRBJ2-1; TRBD2 aligns across 12 bases. With V trimmed by 5 bases and J by 12 bases, 11 bases remained unmatched. This CDR3 spans 14 amino acids. Germline V lookup: CDR1 DFQATT, CDR2 SNEGSKA (reference sequence).

The V gene is TRBV6-5, the J gene TRBJ2-1; D unresolved. The length of the CDR3 is 14 residues. Trimming took 1 base from V and 5 from J, leaving 9 bases between them. Per the germline V gene, CDR1 is MNHEY and CDR2 is SVGAGI. The CDR3 DNA is TGTGCCAGCAGTTACTTAGCTGGGGACAATGAGCAGTTCTTC. Amino acids: CASSYLAGDNEQFF.

This clonotype has at least ten counts. The CDR3 loop is CASSQVALAGKNIQYF. CDR3 in DNA: TGTGCCAGCAGCCAGGTTGCTCTAGCGGGGAAAAACATTCAGTACTTC. J is TRBJ2-4 and V is TRBV3-1; TRBD2 aligns across 9 bases. Germline CDR1 reads LGHDT; CDR2 reads YNNKEL (reference sequence). The CDR3 totals 16 residues. Trimming removed 3 bases from V and 4 bases from J; junction bases left unmatched: 7.

This clonotype was recorded many times. V usage is TRBV20-1 and J usage is TRBJ2-5; D is unresolved. This CDR3 has 13 amino acids. Germline V CDR1 and CDR2: DFQATT, SNEGSKA (reference sequence). V shed 6 bases and J shed 5 bases, with 16 bases lying between them. The CDR3 nucleotides are TGCAGTGCCCAGAAGGACCTTGGGGAGACCCAGTACTTC. This codes for CSAQKDLGETQYF.

The chain uses TRBV4-1 and TRBJ2-2; D tentatively fits TRBD1 or TRBD2 (5 bases each). V lost 6 bases and J lost 0, with 23 bases in between. CDR3 length: 19 residues. Germline CDR1 MGHRA, CDR2 YSYEKL. CDR3 in DNA: TGCGCCAGCAGGGTCGGGGCAGGGAAGTCCCCACCGAACACCGGGGAGCTGTTTTTT. Translating gives CASRVGAGKSPPNTGELFF.

This clonotype has at least ten counts. The V call is TRBV4-1, the J call TRBJ2-5; perhaps D is TRBD1 or TRBD2 (5 bases each). V was pared by 0 bases and J by 7 bases, with 15 bases between. There are 15 residues in the CDR3. Germline values: CDR1 MGHRA, CDR2 YSYEKL. For the CDR3, the DNA is TGCGCCAGCAGCCAAGAATACCTGAGGGGTGTGACCCAGTACTTC. It codes for CASSQEYLRGVTQYF.

This clonotype was recorded many times. This chain links TRBV6-5 with TRBJ2-7; tentative D call: TRBD1 (6 bases). There are 15 residues in the CDR3. CDR1 is MNHEY, CDR2 SVGAGI, per germline. V shed 0 bases and J shed 4 bases, with 13 bases lying between them. The CDR3 protein is CASSYSSPGDYEQYV. CDR3 DNA: TGTGCCAGCAGTTACTCGAGTCCAGGGGATTACGAGCAGTACGTC.

This clonotype was picked up many times. V and J are TRBV20-1 and TRBJ2-7; D gene uncertain. The ends were cut back, 2 bases at V and 4 bases at J, with 15 bases in the middle. Germline CDR1 reads DFQATT; CDR2 reads SNEGSKA (reference sequence). The CDR3 spans 14 residues. CDR3 sequence (DNA): TGCAGTGCTAGAAAACCGCCTTACTCGTACGAGCAGTACTTC. Translating it yields CSARKPPYSYEQYF.

This clonotype was detected many times. The chain joins TRBV10-3 to TRBJ1-5; the D gene is possibly TRBD1 (6 bases). The germline V gene has CDR1 ENHRY and CDR2 SYGVKD. This CDR3 region has 15 residues. Trimming removed 0 bases at V and 3 bases at J, with 9 bases between. The CDR3 sequence: CAISESAGDNQPQHF. The DNA of the CDR3 is TGTGCCATCAGTGAGTCGGCAGGGGACAATCAGCCCCAGCATTTT.

This chain uses TRBV7-8 with TRBJ2-2, with TRBD1 matching over 7 bases. Germline V gene lookup returns CDR1 SGHVS and CDR2 FQNEAQ. The junction had 7 bases not matched to a gene; V was cut back by 4 bases and J by 5 bases. This CDR3 spans 15 amino acids. In DNA form, the CDR3 reads TGTGCCAGCAGCTCGGGATCCAGGGGGACCGGGGAGCTGTTTTTT. Amino acids: CASSSGSRGTGELFF.

The chain combines TRBV7-2 with TRBJ2-3; 7 bases map to TRBD2. The length of the CDR3 is 14 residues. The germline V gene encodes CDR1 SGHTA and CDR2 FQGNSA. V trimming: 5 bases; J trimming: 3 bases; junction bases outside the gene matches: 5. CDR3 sequence: CASSPGLVTDTQYF. The CDR3 DNA reads as TGTGCCAGCAGCCCCGGACTAGTTACAGATACGCAGTATTTT.

The V gene is TRBV3-1, the J gene TRBJ2-1, with 8 bases matching TRBD2. CDR1 and CDR2 (germline): LGHDT, YNNKEL (reference sequence). With 2 bases clipped from V and 8 bases from J, the junction kept 8 bases outside the gene matches. The CDR3 loop spans 15 amino acids. Written as DNA, the CDR3 is TGTGCCAGCAGCCAATACACGGGGGGGCCCGATGAGCAGTTCTTC. Encoded protein: CASSQYTGGPDEQFF.

This clonotype has at least ten counts. The chain links TRBV6-5 to TRBJ1-2; D unresolved. Trimming stripped 2 bases from V and 3 bases from J, with 13 bases between. CDR3 length: 15 amino acids. The germline CDR1 and CDR2 sequences are MNHEY and SVGAGI. In DNA form, the CDR3 reads TGTGCCAGCAGTTACCTCTCGGGAAACTACTATGGCTACACCTTC. Translated: CASSYLSGNYYGYTF.

The chain carries TRBV5-1 and TRBJ2-5, with D possibly TRBD2 on 6 matching bases. With 4 bases removed from V and 2 bases from J, the gap between germline ends came to 21 bases. Per the germline V gene, CDR1 is SGHRS and CDR2 is YFSETQ. There are 17 residues in the CDR3. As DNA, the CDR3 is TGCGCCAGCAGCCGCCCGGCCCACGGGCGGGGACAAGAGACCCAGTACTTC. Protein product: CASSRPAHGRGQETQYF.

The sample holds many counts of this clonotype. The rearrangement uses TRBV11-2 and TRBJ2-3, with TRBD2 identical over 10 bases. CDR1 is SGHAT and CDR2 is FQNNGV in the germline V gene. The CDR3 length is 18 residues. The V segment lost 3 bases and the J segment 2 bases; nucleotides outside the gene matches: 11. The DNA for the CDR3 is TGTGCCAGCAGCTTCGGGGGTGCAGCGGGAGGGCCCACAGATACGCAGTATTTT. Its translation is CASSFGGAAGGPTDTQYF.